The clone carrying this T cell receptor (beta chain) was observed many times. Its target is not known. Trimming cost V 2 bases and J 4 bases; bases outside gene matches: 7. Germline CDR1 and CDR2: SGHVS and FNYEAQ. There are 16 residues in the CDR3. These data originate in a study of T cell repertoires in cytomegalovirus infection. Via MiXCR, TCRdb re-called the reads, giving one row per CDR3 protein. The data contain around 530,000 distinct CDR3 sequences, about 26% of them singletons. Findings and limits, study-wide: The cumulative frequency of public TCR beta families identified carriers of CMV plus the relevant HLA.

The chain is built from TRBV7-6 and TRBJ2-1; TRBD2 aligns across 8 bases. This clonotype originated in a human donor in good health (CMV status not recorded). Some clones in this sample may be carry-over from other donors' samples. Sample: PBMCs. The CDR3 reads CASSLRRTSRYNEQFF. The CDR3 DNA reads as TGTGCCAGCAGCTTACGCAGGACTAGCAGATACAATGAGCAGTTCTTC.